The 9 T cell receptor beta chains listed next were all sequenced from one sample in a study of regulatory T cells in long-lasting Graves disease (dated by TCRdb to 2020 to 2022). This specimen's time point label, per the study, means: newly diagnosed GD, antithyroid drugs for less than 3 months. For both TCR sequencing and RNA sequencing, RNA was extracted from PBMCs using TRIzol. Libraries were made using multiplex PCR. Sequencing was carried out with an Illumina HiSeq 4000. TCR beta libraries were built with iRepertoire HTBI primers and Arm-PCR amplification of CDR3 regions. Through fastp at Q25 and MiXCR, TCRdb rebuilt clones from the public reads, retaining in-frame beta chains. Rows matching on CDR3 protein sequence are summarized as one entry with the most common DNA and genes. For this sample the table gives around 480,000 distinct CDR3 sequences, of which 15% to 20% were detected only once. Roughly 25% of the sample is in the top ten clones.

The sample also formed part of further work on T cells in Graves' hyperthyroidism and ophthalmopathy.

The starting material was peripheral blood mononuclear cells (PBMCs), obtained at new diagnosis, from a patient treated with antithyroid drugs. The receptors derive from a woman aged 40 to 65 with Graves disease. Donor details come from another sample of the same person, matched by shared clones.

This clonotype was picked up many times. The chain joins TRBV28 to TRBJ1-3; D is undetermined. V was trimmed by 6 bases and J by 0 bases, leaving 15 bases between them. This CDR3 region has 16 residues. CDR1 MDHEN and CDR2 SYDVKM come from the germline V gene. The CDR3: CASSHYSGSSGNTIYF. The CDR3 coding sequence is TGTGCCAGCAGCCACTACTCCGGGTCCTCTGGAAACACCATATATTTT.

V and J are TRBV5-5 and TRBJ2-7; D gene ambiguous. Germline values: CDR1 SGHKS, CDR2 YYEKEE (reference sequence). V lost 0 bases to trimming and J lost 6 bases, with 13 bases between them. CDR3 length: 14 amino acids. In nucleotides, the CDR3 is TGTGCCAGCAGCTTGGACGGGTTTTTTGGCGAGCAGTACTTC. Protein sequence: CASSLDGFFGEQYF.

This clonotype has ten or more counts. The chain links TRBV7-6 to TRBJ2-1; D could derive from TRBD1 or TRBD2 (5 bases each). Trimming cost V 4 bases and J 11 bases, with 12 bases left between them. The V gene's germline CDR1 is SGHVS and CDR2 FNYEAQ. The CDR3 contains 12 residues. The CDR3 region has the DNA TGTGCCAGCAGCTCGTCGGGGCCCCAGCAGTTCTTC. Protein sequence: CASSSSGPQQFF.

This clonotype has ten or more counts. The chain employs TRBV7-9 and TRBJ2-5; the match to TRBD2 covers 8 bases. CDR3 size: 16 residues. Looked up from germline, CDR1 is SEHNR and CDR2 is FQNEAQ (reference sequence). Trimming took 2 bases from V and 4 from J; bases not matched to a gene: 9. In nucleotides, the CDR3 is TGTGCCAGCAGCTTAATAAGCGGGGGAAAAGGAGAGACCCAGTACTTC. Translating it yields CASSLISGGKGETQYF.

This clonotype was seen repeatedly, ten times or more. The V call is TRBV2, the J call TRBJ2-2; tentative D call: TRBD2 (7 bases). CDR3 size: 14 residues. The V end was cut by 7 bases, the J end by 5 bases, with 14 bases between. The germline V gene encodes CDR1 SNHLY and CDR2 FYNNEI. The CDR3 loop reads CASNSGGETGELFF. CDR3 in DNA: TGTGCCAGCAATTCGGGGGGCGAAACCGGGGAGCTGTTTTTT. The full variable domain, with the rest looked up from reference TRBV2 and TRBJ2-2, is EPEVTQTPSHQVTQMGQEVILRCVPISNHLYFYWYRQILGQKVEFLVSFYNNEISEKSEIFDDQFSVERPDGSNFTLKIRSTKLEDSAMYFCASNSGGETGELFFGEGSRLTVL.

This clonotype was seen repeatedly, ten times or more. The chain is built from TRBV3-1 and TRBJ1-1; 9 bases map to TRBD1. Germline CDR1 LGHDT, CDR2 YNNKEL (reference sequence). The CDR3 has 13 residues. Unmatched junction bases numbered 4, after V lost 0 bases and J lost 11 bases. CDR3 sequence reads: CASSQELQGAAFF. The CDR3 DNA is TGTGCCAGCAGCCAAGAGTTACAGGGGGCCGCTTTCTTT. The complete variable domain, with remaining parts taken from reference TRBV3-1 and TRBJ1-1, reads DTAVSQTPKYLVTQMGNDKSIKCEQNLGHDTMYWYKQDSKKFLKIMFSYNNKELIINETVPNRFSPKSPDKAHLNLHINSLELGDSAVYFCASSQELQGAAFFGQGTRLTVV.

This clonotype was recorded many times. This chain connects TRBV18 to TRBJ2-3; D gene uncertain. Deletions cut 8 bases from V and 2 bases from J, with 8 bases between. Looked up from germline, CDR1 is KGHSH and CDR2 is LQKENI. The CDR3 loop spans 12 amino acids. CDR3 coding DNA: TGTGCCAGCAGCCCATTCACAGATACGCAGTATTTT. It yields the protein CASSPFTDTQYF.

At least ten counts were recorded for this clonotype. The chain recombines TRBV30 with TRBJ1-6; D not certain. This CDR3 comprises 11 residues. In germline, CDR1 is GTSNPN, CDR2 SVGIG (reference sequence). V was pared by 5 bases and J by 13 bases, with 12 bases between. In nucleotides, the CDR3 is TGTGCCTGGGGAGGTGGCGTCCCCCTCCACTTT. Encoded protein: CAWGGGVPLHF.

The chain uses TRBV12-3 or TRBV12-4 and TRBJ1-2, with D perhaps TRBD1 (5 bases). V was pared by 6 bases and J by 2 bases, with 16 bases between. The CDR3 is 15 amino acids. The CDR3 DNA reads as TGTGCCAGCAGGCGGGCGGGCAGGGTGAACTATGGCTACACCTTC. Translated, it gives CASRRAGRVNYGYTF.